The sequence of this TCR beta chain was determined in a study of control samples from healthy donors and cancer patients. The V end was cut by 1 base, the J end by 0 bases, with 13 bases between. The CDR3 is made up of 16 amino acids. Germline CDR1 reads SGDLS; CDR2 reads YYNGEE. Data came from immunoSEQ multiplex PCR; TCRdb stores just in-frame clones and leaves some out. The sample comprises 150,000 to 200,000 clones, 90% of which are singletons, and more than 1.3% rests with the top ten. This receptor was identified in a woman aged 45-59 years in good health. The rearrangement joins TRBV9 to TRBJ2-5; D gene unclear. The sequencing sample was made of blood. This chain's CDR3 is CASSVNPHDNQETQYF. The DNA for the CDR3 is TGTGCCAGCAGCGTAAATCCCCATGACAACCAAGAGACCCAGTACTTC.